A selection of T cell receptor beta chains follows, all from one sample in a study of blood T cell repertoires in COVID-19. Libraries were prepared by immunoSEQ multiplex PCR; TCRdb keeps only in-frame clonotypes and omits some of them. The sample holds a few hundred thousand clones, roughly 84% seen once. The sample consisted of PBMCs or T cells enriched from blood (not recorded which). The receptors originated from a woman aged 50 to 60 who had been exposed to COVID-19. Each CDR3 is given with its conserved first and last residue.

TRBV4-2 CASSTGNEKLFF
TRBV5-5 CASSGQQGTLGYTF
TRBV3-1/TRBV3-2 CASSQGLMGGNEQFF
TRBV13 CASSLTGEDEKLFF
TRBV6-5 CASSYQGPSSGNTIYF
TRBV19 CASLARGGMNTEAFF
TRBV5-6 CASSLQGRNYGYTF
TRBV2 CASRQGQGESQPQHF
TRBV7-5 CVPRGIYANTGELFF
TRBV11-1 CASSLGQASDTQYF
TRBV7-6 CASSRETPANSPLHF
TRBV30 CAWSFPRVKSGYTF
TRBV5-1 CASSFSFGAGGYGYTF
TRBV24-1 CATSGDRTYNEQFF
TRBV2 CASSDEYGLQETQYF